The clone carrying this TCR beta chain was observed a few times. The entry originates in a study of T cell changes during pregnancy in multiple sclerosis. This table comes from immunoSEQ multiplex PCR, and its TCRdb copy is limited to in-frame clones, with some not included. The sample shows tens of thousands of clones, almost 90% of them seen only once. The source is a female donor with multiple sclerosis, enrolled in a pregnancy study. This specimen consisted of CD8+ T cells from peripheral blood mononuclear cells, obtained after pregnancy.

Here the CDR3 reads CASGYQPQHF. The CDR3 DNA reads as TGTGCCAGTGGCTATCAGCCCCAGCATTTT. The chain has TRBV19 and TRBJ1-5; no definite D call. Germline values: CDR1 LNHDA, CDR2 SQIVND (reference sequence). This CDR3 is 10 amino acids long. The V and J ends lost 8 bases and 5 bases respectively, with 4 bases between them.